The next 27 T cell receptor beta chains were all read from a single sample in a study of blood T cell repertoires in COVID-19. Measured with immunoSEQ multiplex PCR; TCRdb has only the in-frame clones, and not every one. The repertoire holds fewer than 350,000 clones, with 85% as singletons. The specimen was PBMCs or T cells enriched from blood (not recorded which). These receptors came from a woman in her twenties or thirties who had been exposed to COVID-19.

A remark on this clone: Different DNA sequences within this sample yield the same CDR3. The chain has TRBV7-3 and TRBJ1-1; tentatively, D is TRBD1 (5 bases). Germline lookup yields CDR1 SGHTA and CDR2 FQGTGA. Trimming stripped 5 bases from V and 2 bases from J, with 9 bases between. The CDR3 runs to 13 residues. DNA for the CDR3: TGTGCCAGCAGCCGCGACAGAAACACTGAAGCTTTCTTT. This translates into CASSRDRNTEAFF.

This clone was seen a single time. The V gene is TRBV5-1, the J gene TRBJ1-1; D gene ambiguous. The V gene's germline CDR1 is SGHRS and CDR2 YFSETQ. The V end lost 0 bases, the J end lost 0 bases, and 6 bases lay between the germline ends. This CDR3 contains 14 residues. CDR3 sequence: CASSLDTMNTEAFF. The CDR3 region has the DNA TGCGCCAGCAGCTTGGACACTATGAACACTGAAGCTTTCTTT.

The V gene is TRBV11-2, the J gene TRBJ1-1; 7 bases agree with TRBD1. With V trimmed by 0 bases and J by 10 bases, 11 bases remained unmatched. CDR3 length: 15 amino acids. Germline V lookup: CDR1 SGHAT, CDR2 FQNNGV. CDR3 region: CASSLERSGGIRAFF. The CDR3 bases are TGTGCCAGCAGCTTAGAAAGGTCAGGGGGTATCAGAGCTTTCTTT.

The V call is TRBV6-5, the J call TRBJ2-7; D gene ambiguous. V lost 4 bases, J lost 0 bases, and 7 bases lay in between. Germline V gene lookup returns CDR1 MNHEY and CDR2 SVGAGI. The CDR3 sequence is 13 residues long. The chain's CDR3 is CASSLTTSYEQYF. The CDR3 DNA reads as TGTGCCAGCAGTTTGACAACCTCCTACGAGCAGTACTTC.

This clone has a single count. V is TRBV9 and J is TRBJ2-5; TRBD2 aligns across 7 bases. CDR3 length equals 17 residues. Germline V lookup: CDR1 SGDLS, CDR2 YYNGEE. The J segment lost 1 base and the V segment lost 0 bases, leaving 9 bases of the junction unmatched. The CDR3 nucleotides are TGTGCCAGCAGCGTAGTAATTTTGGCGGGAGTCCAAGAGACCCAGTACTTC. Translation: CASSVVILAGVQETQYF.

The CDR3 is CASRVGGTEGYGYTF. Here the CDR3 DNA reads TGCGCCAGCAGGGTGGGCGGCACAGAGGGCTATGGCTACACCTTC. The chain recombines TRBV5-1 with TRBJ1-2; D remains unclear. V was trimmed by 5 bases and J by 4 bases, leaving 18 bases between them. The CDR3 runs 15 residues. The V gene's germline CDR1 is SGHRS and CDR2 YFSETQ.

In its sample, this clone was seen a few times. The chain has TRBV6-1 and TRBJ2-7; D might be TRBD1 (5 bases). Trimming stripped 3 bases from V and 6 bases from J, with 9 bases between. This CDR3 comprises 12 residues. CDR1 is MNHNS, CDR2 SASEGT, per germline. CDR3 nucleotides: TGTGCCAGCAGTGAGGTAGGGGTCGAGCAGTACTTC. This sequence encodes CASSEVGVEQYF.

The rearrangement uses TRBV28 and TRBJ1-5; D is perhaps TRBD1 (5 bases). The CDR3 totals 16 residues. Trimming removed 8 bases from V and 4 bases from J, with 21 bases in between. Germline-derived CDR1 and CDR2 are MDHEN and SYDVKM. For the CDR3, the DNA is TGTGCCAGCTCGGGAGGAGGAATTCGGGGGAATCAGCCCCAGCATTTT. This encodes CASSGGGIRGNQPQHF.

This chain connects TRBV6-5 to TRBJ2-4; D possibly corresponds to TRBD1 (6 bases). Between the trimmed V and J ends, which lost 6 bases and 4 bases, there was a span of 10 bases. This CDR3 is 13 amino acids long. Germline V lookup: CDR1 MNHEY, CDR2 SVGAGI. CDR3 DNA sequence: TGTGCCAGCAGCTCAGGACAGAAAAACATTCAGTACTTC. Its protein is CASSSGQKNIQYF.

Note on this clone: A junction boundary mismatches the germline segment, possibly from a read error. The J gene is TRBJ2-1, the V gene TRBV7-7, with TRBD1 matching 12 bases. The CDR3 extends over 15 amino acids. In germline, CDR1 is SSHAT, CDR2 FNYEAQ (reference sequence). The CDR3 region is CASSEGQGAHNEQFF. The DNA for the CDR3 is TGTGCTAGCAGCGAGGGACAGGGGGCCCACAATGAGCAGTTCTTC.

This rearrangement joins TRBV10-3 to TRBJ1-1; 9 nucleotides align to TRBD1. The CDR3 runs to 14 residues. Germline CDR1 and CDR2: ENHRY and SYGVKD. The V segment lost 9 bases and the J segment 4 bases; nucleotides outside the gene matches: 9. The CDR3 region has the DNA TGTGCCATAAAAACAGGGGGCGAAACCACTGAAGCTTTCTTT. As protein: CAIKTGGETTEAFF.

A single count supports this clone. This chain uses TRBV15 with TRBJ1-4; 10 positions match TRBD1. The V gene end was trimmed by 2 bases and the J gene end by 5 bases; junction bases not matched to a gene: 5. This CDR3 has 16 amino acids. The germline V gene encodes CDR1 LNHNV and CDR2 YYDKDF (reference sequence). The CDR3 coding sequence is TGTGCCACCAGCAGATACAAGGACAGGGGGAATGAAAAACTGTTTTTT. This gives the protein CATSRYKDRGNEKLFF.

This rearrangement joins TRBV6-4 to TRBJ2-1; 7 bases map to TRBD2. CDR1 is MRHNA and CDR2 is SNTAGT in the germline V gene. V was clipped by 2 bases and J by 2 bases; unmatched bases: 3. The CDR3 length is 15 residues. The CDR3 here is CASSDGAGPYNEQFF. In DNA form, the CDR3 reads TGTGCCAGCAGTGACGGAGCGGGACCCTACAATGAGCAGTTCTTC.

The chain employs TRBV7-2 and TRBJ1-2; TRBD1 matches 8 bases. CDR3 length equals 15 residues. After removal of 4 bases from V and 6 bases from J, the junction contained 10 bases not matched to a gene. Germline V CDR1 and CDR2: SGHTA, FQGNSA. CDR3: CASSSSLTGADGYTF. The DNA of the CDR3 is TGTGCCAGCAGCTCTTCTCTGACAGGGGCAGATGGCTACACCTTC.

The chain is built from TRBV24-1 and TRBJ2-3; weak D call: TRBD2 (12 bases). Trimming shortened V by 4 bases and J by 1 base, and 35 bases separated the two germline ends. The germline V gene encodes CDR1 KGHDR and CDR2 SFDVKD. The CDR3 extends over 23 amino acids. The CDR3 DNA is TGTGCCACCAGTGACCTCGGGACAGGGGGGGGACTAGCGGGCCTGGAAGGCACAGATACGCAGTATTTT. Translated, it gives CATSDLGTGGGLAGLEGTDTQYF.

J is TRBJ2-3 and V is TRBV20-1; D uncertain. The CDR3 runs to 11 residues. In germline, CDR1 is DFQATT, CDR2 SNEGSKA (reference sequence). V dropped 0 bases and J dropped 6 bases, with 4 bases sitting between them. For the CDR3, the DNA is TGCAGTGCTAGAGACGAGGATACGCAGTATTTT. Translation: CSARDEDTQYF.

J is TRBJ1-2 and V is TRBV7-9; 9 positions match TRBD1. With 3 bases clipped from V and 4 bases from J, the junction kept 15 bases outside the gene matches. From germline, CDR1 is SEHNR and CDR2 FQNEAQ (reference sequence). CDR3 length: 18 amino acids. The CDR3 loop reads CASSFVGLGDRELYGYTF. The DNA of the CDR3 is TGTGCCAGCAGCTTTGTTGGCCTTGGGGACAGGGAACTCTATGGCTACACCTTC.

The CDR3 region has the DNA TGCGCCAGCAGCTTTCGGGACTCGTGGGACTATGGCTACACCTTC. Translation gives CASSFRDSWDYGYTF. The chain combines TRBV5-1 with TRBJ1-2; perhaps TRBD1 as D (5 bases). CDR1 is SGHRS, CDR2 YFSETQ, per germline. V was pared by 2 bases and J by 3 bases, with 14 bases between. The CDR3 is 15 residues long.

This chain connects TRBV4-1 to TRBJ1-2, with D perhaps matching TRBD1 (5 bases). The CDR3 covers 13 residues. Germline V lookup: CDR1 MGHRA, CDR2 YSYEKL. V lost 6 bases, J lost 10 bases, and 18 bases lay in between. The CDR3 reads CASRGGTIRDYTF. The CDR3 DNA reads TGCGCCAGCAGAGGAGGGACGATTAGGGACTACACCTTC.

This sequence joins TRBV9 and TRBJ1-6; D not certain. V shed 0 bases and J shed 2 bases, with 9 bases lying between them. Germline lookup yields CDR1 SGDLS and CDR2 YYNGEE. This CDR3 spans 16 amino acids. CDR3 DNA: TGTGCCAGCAGCGTAGAGGAACTACCCTATAATTCACCCCTCCACTTT. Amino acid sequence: CASSVEELPYNSPLHF.

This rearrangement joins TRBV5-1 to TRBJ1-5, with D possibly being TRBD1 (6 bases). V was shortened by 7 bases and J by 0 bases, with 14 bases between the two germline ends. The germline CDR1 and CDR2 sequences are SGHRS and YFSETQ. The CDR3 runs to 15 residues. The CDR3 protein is CASYGQHHSNQPQHF. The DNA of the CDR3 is TGCGCCAGCTATGGACAGCATCATAGCAATCAGCCCCAGCATTTT.

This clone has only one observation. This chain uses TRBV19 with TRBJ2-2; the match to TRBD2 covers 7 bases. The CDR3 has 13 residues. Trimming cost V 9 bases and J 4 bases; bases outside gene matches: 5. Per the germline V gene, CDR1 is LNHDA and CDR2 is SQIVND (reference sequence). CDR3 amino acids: CASQRGTTGELFF. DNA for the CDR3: TGTGCCAGCCAGCGGGGTACCACCGGGGAGCTGTTTTTT.

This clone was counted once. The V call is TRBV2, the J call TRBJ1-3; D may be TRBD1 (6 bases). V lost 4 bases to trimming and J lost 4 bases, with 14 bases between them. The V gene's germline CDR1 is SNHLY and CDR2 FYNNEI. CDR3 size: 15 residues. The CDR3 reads CASSGSGAAGNTIYF. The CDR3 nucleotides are TGTGCCAGCAGTGGGTCAGGGGCGGCAGGAAACACCATATATTTT. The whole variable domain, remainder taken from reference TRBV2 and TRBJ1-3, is EPEVTQTPSHQVTQMGQEVILRCVPISNHLYFYWYRQILGQKVEFLVSFYNNEISEKSEIFDDQFSVERPDGSNFTLKIRSTKLEDSAMYFCASSGSGAAGNTIYFGEGSWLTVV.

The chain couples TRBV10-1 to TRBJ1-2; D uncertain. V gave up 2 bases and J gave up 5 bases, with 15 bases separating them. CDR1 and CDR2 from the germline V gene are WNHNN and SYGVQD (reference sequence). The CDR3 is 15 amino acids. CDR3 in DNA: TGCGCCAGCAGTGAGAAGAGGGAGCCAGTTTATGGCTACACCTTC. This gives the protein CASSEKREPVYGYTF.

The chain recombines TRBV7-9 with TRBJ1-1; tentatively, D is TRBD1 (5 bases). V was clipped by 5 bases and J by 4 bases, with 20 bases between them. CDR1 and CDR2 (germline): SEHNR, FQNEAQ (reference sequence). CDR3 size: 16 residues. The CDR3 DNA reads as TGTGCCAGCAGCCCGGCATTGGGGCTTAGGAGCACTGAAGCTTTCTTT. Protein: CASSPALGLRSTEAFF.

The CDR3 sequence: CASSQSDRFLAKNIQYF. The CDR3, as DNA: TGTGCCAGCAGCCAATCTGACAGATTCTTAGCCAAAAACATTCAGTACTTC. The V gene is TRBV3-1 (or the pseudogene TRBV3-2), the J gene TRBJ2-4; D perhaps matches TRBD1 (5 bases). This CDR3 is built from 17 residues. CDR1 is LGHDT and CDR2 is YNNKEL in the germline V gene (reference sequence). Trimming removed 2 bases from V and 0 bases from J, with 14 bases in between.

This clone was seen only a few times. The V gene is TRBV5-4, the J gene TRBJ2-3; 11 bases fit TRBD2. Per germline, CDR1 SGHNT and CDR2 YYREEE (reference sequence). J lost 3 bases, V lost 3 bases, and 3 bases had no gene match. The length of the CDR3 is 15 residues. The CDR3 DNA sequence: TGTGCCAGCAGCTCGGGACTAGCGGTTACAGATACGCAGTATTTT. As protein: CASSSGLAVTDTQYF.